The rows below give T cell receptor beta chains drawn from one sample of a study of CD8 T cells in ankylosing spondylitis. Each CDR3 protein gets one entry after TCRdb re-called the 5' RACE reads with MiXCR. This sample has about 130,000 distinct CDR3 sequences, with more than 5.5% found just once. The sample comprised blood, either unsorted or a sorted T cell fraction (not recorded which). All receptors derive from a female donor with ankylosing spondylitis or in good health (not recorded which). Both conserved end residues are part of each CDR3. The order of the fields is D gene, J gene, clone size, V gene, CDR3 DNA, CDR3 protein. D genes are given only for firm matches. Some rows have no size entry. The others give once, few or many, or a class for an expanded clone.

>TRBD2|TRBJ2-5|NA|TRBV4-2
TGTGCCAGCAGCCCTCTCACGGGACTAGCGGGGGAGACCCAGTACTTC
CASSPLTGLAGETQYF
>NA|TRBJ2-4|few|TRBV7-9
TGTGCCAGCAGCAGCAAAAACATTCAGTACTTC
CASSSKNIQYF
>TRBD2|TRBJ2-1|many|TRBV12-3/TRBV12-4
TGTGCCAGCAGCCTTGGACTAGCGGGGGGTAATGAGCAGTTCTTC
CASSLGLAGGNEQFF
>TRBD1|TRBJ1-5|NA|TRBV19
TGTGCCAGTGTCGACAGGGCGGAGAATCAGCCCCAGCATTTT
CASVDRAENQPQHF
>TRBD1|TRBJ2-7|NA|TRBV5-1
TGCGCCAGCAGCTCTGGACAGGGAAACTACGAGCAGTACTTC
CASSSGQGNYEQYF
>NA|TRBJ1-1|many|TRBV5-1
TGCGCCAGCAGCATACTAGCGAACACTGAAGCTTTCTTT
CASSILANTEAFF
>TRBD1|TRBJ2-1|many|TRBV16
TGTGCCAGCAGCGGGACAGTTATAGACTACAATGAGCAGTTCTTC
CASSGTVIDYNEQFF
>NA|TRBJ2-7|many|TRBV12-3/TRBV12-4
TGTGCCAGCGGCCCCTCGACCGAGCAGTACTTC
CASGPSTEQYF
>TRBD1|TRBJ1-5|many|TRBV4-2
TGTGCCAGCAGCCAAACAGGGGATTCGGATCAGCCCCAGCATTTT
CASSQTGDSDQPQHF
>NA|TRBJ1-5|many|TRBV5-1
TGCGCCAGCAGCCCCGGACTGCCCGTGGGCAATCAGCCCCAGCATTTT
CASSPGLPVGNQPQHF
>NA|TRBJ1-2|many|TRBV5-1
TGCGCCAGCAGCTCGCCGCCATACTATGGCTACACCTTC
CASSSPPYYGYTF
>NA|TRBJ2-3|many|TRBV10-3
TGTGCCATCAGTGGCGCCGGGGGCGGTGATACGCAGTATTTT
CAISGAGGGDTQYF
>NA|TRBJ1-5|NA|TRBV20-1
TGCAGTGCTGCTCAGGGACTTCAGCCCCAGCATTTT
CSAAQGLQPQHF
>TRBD1|TRBJ2-2|many|TRBV5-1
TGCGCCAGCAGCTTGGATCTGGGACAGGGGATCGTCGGGGAGCTGTTTTTT
CASSLDLGQGIVGELFF
>NA|TRBJ2-2|many|TRBV29-1
TGCAGCGTTGGAGGGCAGGGCACCGGGGAGCTGTTTTTT
CSVGGQGTGELFF